This passage covers 17 T cell receptor beta chains from one sample sequenced in a study of shared clonotypes between healthy human individuals. Some clones are missing from TCRdb's copy, which holds only in-frame ones; the method was immunoSEQ multiplex PCR. The table shows around 990,000 clones, with 77% occurring only once. The specimen was memory CD4+ T cells from PBMCs. Subset of the sample: CD45RA-negative fraction. The source of these receptors is a man in his late teens or twenties in good health. Some clones in this sample may be carry-over from other donors' samples.

The chain uses TRBV2 and TRBJ1-1; no definite D call. This CDR3 contains 13 residues. V lost 6 bases to trimming and J lost 6 bases, with 14 bases between them. In germline, CDR1 is SNHLY, CDR2 FYNNEI. The CDR3 here is CASRVDKGSEAFF. The CDR3 coding sequence is TGTGCCAGCAGAGTCGACAAGGGATCTGAAGCTTTCTTT.

The V gene is TRBV6-6, the J gene TRBJ1-1; TRBD1 matches at 8 bases. Germline V lookup: CDR1 MNHNY, CDR2 SVGAGI (reference sequence). The CDR3 contains 15 residues. J was trimmed by 1 base and V by 5 bases; bases with no gene match: 6. The DNA of the CDR3 is TGTGCCAGCAGTACGGACAGGGAGGGGAACACTGAAGCTTTCTTT. The encoded protein is CASSTDREGNTEAFF.

This rearrangement joins TRBV5-8 to TRBJ1-5; TRBD1 aligns across 7 bases. The junction had 10 bases not matched to a gene; V was cut back by 3 bases and J by 1 base. Germline V gene sequence: CDR1 SGHTS, CDR2 YDEGEE. The CDR3 loop spans 17 amino acids. CDR3 sequence reads: CASSYLDRAESNQPQHF. CDR3 sequence (DNA): TGTGCCAGCAGCTACCTCGACAGGGCAGAAAGCAATCAGCCCCAGCATTTT.

V and J are TRBV15 and TRBJ1-1; D might be TRBD1 (5 bases). V gave up 3 bases and J gave up 3 bases, with 14 bases separating them. Germline V gene lookup returns CDR1 LNHNV and CDR2 YYDKDF (reference sequence). CDR3 size: 15 residues. The CDR3 here is CATSRIGAGDTEAFF. The CDR3, as DNA: TGTGCCACCAGCAGGATCGGGGCCGGGGACACTGAAGCTTTCTTT.

This clone was recorded once. The rearrangement links TRBV9 to TRBJ2-1; a weak D match, TRBD2 (6 bases). The germline CDR1 and CDR2 sequences are SGDLS and YYNGEE. This CDR3 contains 15 residues. The V end lost 0 bases, the J end lost 8 bases, and 15 bases lay between the germline ends. CDR3: CASSVGAGTSHEQFF. Written as DNA, the CDR3 is TGTGCCAGCAGCGTAGGCGCGGGAACTTCCCATGAGCAGTTCTTC.

The gene calls are TRBV11-3 and TRBJ2-7, with D possibly being TRBD2 (5 bases). The V gene lost 3 bases and the J gene lost 3 bases, with 15 bases spanning the gap. The CDR3 runs to 15 residues. Germline assignment: CDR1 SGHNT and CDR2 YENEEA. CDR3 sequence reads: CASSLSQDGDYEQYF. DNA of the CDR3: TGTGCCAGCAGCTTGAGTCAGGACGGGGACTACGAGCAGTACTTC. The variable domain in full, completed from reference TRBV11-3 and TRBJ2-7, reads EAGVVQSPRYKIIEKKQPVAFWCNPISGHNTLYWYLQNLGQGPELLIRYENEEAVDDSQLPKDRFSAERLKGVDSTLKIQPAELGDSAVYLCASSLSQDGDYEQYFGPGTRLTVT.

Notes on this clone: Other DNA sequences in the same sample also yield this CDR3. The chain joins TRBV6-1 to TRBJ1-5; no definite D call. The CDR3 has 12 amino acids. Trimming took off 1 base at V and 6 bases at J, with 4 bases between the two ends. Looked up from germline, CDR1 is MNHNS and CDR2 is SASEGT. The CDR3: CASSEGVQPQHF. DNA for the CDR3: TGTGCCAGCAGTGAAGGTGTTCAGCCCCAGCATTTT.

The CDR3 DNA is TGCGCCAGCAGTTTTGACAGGGCGACCTATGGCTACACCTTC. This translates into CASSFDRATYGYTF. This chain links TRBV5-1 with TRBJ1-2, with 7 bases aligning to TRBD1. Per the germline V gene, CDR1 is SGHRS and CDR2 is YFSETQ. The V and J ends lost 5 bases and 4 bases, in that order; junction bases with no gene match: 8. This CDR3 is 14 amino acids long.

The chain has TRBV7-9 and TRBJ1-2; D remains ambiguous. The CDR3 consists of 13 residues. Germline lookup yields CDR1 SEHNR and CDR2 FQNEAQ (reference sequence). V dropped 5 bases and J dropped 4 bases, with 11 bases sitting between them. The CDR3 region is CASSHNELYGYTF. The CDR3 DNA follows: TGTGCCAGCAGCCACAATGAGCTCTATGGCTACACCTTC.

The chain employs TRBV6-6 and TRBJ2-6, with D perhaps matching TRBD1 (5 bases). This CDR3 spans 15 amino acids. Looked up from germline, CDR1 is MNHNY and CDR2 is SVGAGI (reference sequence). Trimming removed 2 bases from V and 2 bases from J, with 7 bases in between. As DNA, the CDR3 is TGTGCCAGCAGTTACCAGGGCACTGGGGCCAACGTCCTGACTTTC. Its protein is CASSYQGTGANVLTF.

The chain uses TRBV7-2 and TRBJ1-3; D unresolved. This CDR3 has 16 residues. The V gene's germline CDR1 is SGHTA and CDR2 FQGNSA. V was cut by 1 base and J by 0 bases, with 10 bases left in between. The CDR3 bases are TGTGCCAGCAGCTTAGGAACCCTAAGCTCTGGAAACACCATATATTTT. The encoded protein is CASSLGTLSSGNTIYF.

This rearrangement joins TRBV6-5 to TRBJ2-2, with 9 nucleotides matching TRBD2. V trimming: 8 bases; J trimming: 1 base; junction bases outside the gene matches: 5. CDR1 MNHEY and CDR2 SVGAGI come from the germline V gene. CDR3 length: 15 residues. The CDR3 reads CASPPSGENTGELFF. The CDR3 DNA reads TGTGCCAGCCCCCCTAGCGGGGAGAACACCGGGGAGCTGTTTTTT.

This clone was recorded at least ten times. This chain connects TRBV2 to TRBJ1-1, with TRBD1 identical over 8 bases. Germline V gene lookup returns CDR1 SNHLY and CDR2 FYNNEI. CDR3 length equals 13 residues. Trimming took 6 bases from V and 4 from J; bases not matched to a gene: 4. CDR3 in DNA: TGTGCCAGCAGGGACAGGGCGGGCACTGAAGCTTTCTTT. This translates into CASRDRAGTEAFF.

The V and J genes are TRBV4-1 and TRBJ2-1; TRBD1 matches at 7 bases. CDR3 length: 15 amino acids. CDR1 is MGHRA, CDR2 YSYEKL, per germline. V was clipped by 0 bases and J by 7 bases; unmatched bases: 6. CDR3 nucleotide sequence: TGCGCCAGCAGCCAAGAAGGGGGCCCAGGGAATGAGCAGTTCTTC. This translates into CASSQEGGPGNEQFF.

The chain joins TRBV15 to TRBJ2-7; weak D call: TRBD1 (6 bases). From germline, CDR1 is LNHNV and CDR2 YYDKDF (reference sequence). The V gene lost 2 bases and the J gene lost 5 bases, with 13 bases spanning the gap. This CDR3 comprises 14 residues. Here the CDR3 DNA reads TGTGCCACCAGCAGACAGGGGATGGATAACGAGCAGTACTTC. This gives the protein CATSRQGMDNEQYF.

This clone was counted ten times or more. The chain couples TRBV7-2 to TRBJ1-3, with D perhaps matching TRBD1 (6 bases). CDR3 length: 14 residues. Germline V gene data show CDR1 as SGHTA and CDR2 as FQGNSA. The V end lost 6 bases, the J end lost 3 bases, and 12 bases lay between the germline ends. CDR3 sequence reads: CASSVGGSGNTIYF. Here the CDR3 DNA reads TGTGCCAGCAGTGTAGGGGGTAGTGGAAACACCATATATTTT.

The sample holds many counts of this clone. The chain has TRBV4-2 and TRBJ2-1; D is possibly TRBD1 or TRBD2 (7 bases each). The CDR3 spans 15 residues. V lost 4 bases and J lost 7, with 17 bases in between. The V gene's germline CDR1 is LGHNA and CDR2 YNFKEQ. CDR3 residues: CASSPRRQGGNEQFF. For the CDR3, the DNA is TGTGCCAGCAGCCCCCGGAGGCAGGGGGGGAATGAGCAGTTCTTC.